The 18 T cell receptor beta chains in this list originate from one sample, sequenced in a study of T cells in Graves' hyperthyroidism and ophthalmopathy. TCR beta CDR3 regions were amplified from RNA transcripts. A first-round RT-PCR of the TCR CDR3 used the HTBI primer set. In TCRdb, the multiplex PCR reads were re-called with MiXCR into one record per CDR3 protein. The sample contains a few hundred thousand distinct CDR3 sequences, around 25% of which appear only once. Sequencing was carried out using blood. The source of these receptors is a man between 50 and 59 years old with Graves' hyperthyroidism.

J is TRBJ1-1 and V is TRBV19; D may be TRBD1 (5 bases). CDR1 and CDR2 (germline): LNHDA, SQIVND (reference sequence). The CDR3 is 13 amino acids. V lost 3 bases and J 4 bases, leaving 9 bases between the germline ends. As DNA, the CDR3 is TGTGCCAGTAGTATGCGGGGGTTCACTGAAGCTTTCTTT. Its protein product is CASSMRGFTEAFF. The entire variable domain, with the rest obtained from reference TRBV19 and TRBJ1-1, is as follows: DGGITQSPKYLFRKEGQNVTLSCEQNLNHDAMYWYRQDPGQGLRLIYYSQIVNDFQKGDIAEGYSVSREKKESFPLTVTSAQKNPTAFYLCASSMRGFTEAFFGQGTRLTVV.

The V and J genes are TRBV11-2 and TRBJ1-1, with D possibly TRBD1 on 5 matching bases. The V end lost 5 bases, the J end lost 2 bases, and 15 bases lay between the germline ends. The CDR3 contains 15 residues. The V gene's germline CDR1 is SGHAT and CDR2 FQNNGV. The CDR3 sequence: CASSPPGRVNTEAFF. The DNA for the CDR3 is TGTGCCAGCAGCCCACCCGGCAGGGTAAACACTGAAGCTTTCTTT.

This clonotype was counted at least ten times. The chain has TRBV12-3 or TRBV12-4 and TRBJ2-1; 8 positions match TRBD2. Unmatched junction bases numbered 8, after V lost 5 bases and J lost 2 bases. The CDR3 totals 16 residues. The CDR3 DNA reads TGTGCCAGCAGTAGCGAGCGGGAGAGAGCCTACAATGAGCAGTTCTTC. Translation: CASSSERERAYNEQFF.

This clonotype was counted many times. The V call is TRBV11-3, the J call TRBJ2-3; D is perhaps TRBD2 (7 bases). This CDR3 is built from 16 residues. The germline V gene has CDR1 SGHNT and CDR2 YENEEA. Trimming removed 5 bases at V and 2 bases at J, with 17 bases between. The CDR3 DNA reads TGTGCCAGCAGCCTACGGAGGGGGGGATTCACAGATACGCAGTATTTT. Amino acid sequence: CASSLRRGGFTDTQYF. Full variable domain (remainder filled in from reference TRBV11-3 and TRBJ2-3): EAGVVQSPRYKIIEKKQPVAFWCNPISGHNTLYWYLQNLGQGPELLIRYENEEAVDDSQLPKDRFSAERLKGVDSTLKIQPAELGDSAVYLCASSLRRGGFTDTQYFGPGTRLTVL.

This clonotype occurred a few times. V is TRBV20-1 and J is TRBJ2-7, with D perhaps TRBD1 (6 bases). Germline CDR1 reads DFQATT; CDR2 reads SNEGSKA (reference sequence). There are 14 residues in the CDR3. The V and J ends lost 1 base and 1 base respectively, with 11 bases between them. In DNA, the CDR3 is TGCAGTGCTAGAGTGTCGGGACATTCCTACGAGCAGTACTTC. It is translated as CSARVSGHSYEQYF.

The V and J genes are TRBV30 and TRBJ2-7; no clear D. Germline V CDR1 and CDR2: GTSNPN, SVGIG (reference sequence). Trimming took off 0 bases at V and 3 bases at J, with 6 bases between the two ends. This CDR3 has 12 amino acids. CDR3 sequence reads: CAWSVRVYEQYF. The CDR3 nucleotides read TGTGCCTGGAGTGTACGGGTCTACGAGCAGTACTTC.

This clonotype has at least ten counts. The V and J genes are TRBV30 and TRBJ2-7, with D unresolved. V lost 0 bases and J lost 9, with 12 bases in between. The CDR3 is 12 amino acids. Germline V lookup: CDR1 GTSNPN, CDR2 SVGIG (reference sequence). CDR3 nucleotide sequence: TGTGCCTGGAGTGTACTGTCCCTCGGGCAGTACTTC. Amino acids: CAWSVLSLGQYF.

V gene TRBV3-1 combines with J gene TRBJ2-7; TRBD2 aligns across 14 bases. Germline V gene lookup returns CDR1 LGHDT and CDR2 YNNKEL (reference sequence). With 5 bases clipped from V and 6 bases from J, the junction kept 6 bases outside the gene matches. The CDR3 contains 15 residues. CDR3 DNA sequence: TGTGCCAGCAGCAGGGGACTAGCGGGAGAGTCCGAGCAGTACTTC. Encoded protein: CASSRGLAGESEQYF.

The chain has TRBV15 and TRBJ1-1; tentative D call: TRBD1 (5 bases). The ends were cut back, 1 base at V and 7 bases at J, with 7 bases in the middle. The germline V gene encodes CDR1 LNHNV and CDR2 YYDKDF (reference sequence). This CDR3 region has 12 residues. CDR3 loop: CATSRARVEAFF. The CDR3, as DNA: TGTGCCACCAGCAGAGCCAGGGTTGAAGCTTTCTTT.

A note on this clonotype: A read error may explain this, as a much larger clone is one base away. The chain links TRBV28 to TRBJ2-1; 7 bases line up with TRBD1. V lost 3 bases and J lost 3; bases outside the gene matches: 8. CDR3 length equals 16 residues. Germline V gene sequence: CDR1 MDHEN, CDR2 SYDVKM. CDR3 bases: TGTGCCAGCAGTTTCGAGACAGGGCTCATCTACAATGAGCAGTTCTTC. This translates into CASSFETGLIYNEQFF.

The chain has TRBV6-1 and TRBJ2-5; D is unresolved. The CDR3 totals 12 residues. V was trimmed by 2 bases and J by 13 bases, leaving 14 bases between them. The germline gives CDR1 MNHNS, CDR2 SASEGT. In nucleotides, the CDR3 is TGTGCCAGCAGTGAATATGCAGGCCTTGGGTACTTC. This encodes CASSEYAGLGYF.

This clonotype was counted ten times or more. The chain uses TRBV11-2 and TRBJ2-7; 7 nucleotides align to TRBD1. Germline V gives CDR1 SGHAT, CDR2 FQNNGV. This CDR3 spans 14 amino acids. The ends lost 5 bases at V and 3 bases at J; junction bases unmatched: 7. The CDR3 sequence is CASSPRQGFYEQYF. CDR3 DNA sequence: TGTGCCAGCAGCCCCCGACAGGGCTTCTACGAGCAGTACTTC.

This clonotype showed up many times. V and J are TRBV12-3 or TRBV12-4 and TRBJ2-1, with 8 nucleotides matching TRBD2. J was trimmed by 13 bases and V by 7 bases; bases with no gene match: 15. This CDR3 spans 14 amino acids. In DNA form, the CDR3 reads TGTGCCAGCACACCAGGCGGAGCTAGCGGGTTTCAGTTCTTC. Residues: CASTPGGASGFQFF.

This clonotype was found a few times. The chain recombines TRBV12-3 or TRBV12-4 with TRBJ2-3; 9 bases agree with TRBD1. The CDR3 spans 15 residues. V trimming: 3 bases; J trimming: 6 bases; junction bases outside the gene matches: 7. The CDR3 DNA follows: TGTGCCAGCAGTTTTCCGGGACAGGGAGCGGATACGCAGTATTTT. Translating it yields CASSFPGQGADTQYF.

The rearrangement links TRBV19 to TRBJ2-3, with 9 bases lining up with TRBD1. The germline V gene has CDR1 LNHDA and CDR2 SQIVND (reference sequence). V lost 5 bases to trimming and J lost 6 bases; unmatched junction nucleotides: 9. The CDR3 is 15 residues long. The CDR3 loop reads CASSSGQGGRDTQYF. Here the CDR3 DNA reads TGTGCCAGTAGTTCGGGACAGGGTGGAAGGGATACGCAGTATTTT.

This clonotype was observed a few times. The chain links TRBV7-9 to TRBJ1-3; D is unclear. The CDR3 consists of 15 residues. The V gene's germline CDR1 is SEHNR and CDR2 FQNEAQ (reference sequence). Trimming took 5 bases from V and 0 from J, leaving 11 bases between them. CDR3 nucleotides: TGTGCCAGCAGCGCCGTTGAATTCTCTGGAAACACCATATATTTT. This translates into CASSAVEFSGNTIYF.

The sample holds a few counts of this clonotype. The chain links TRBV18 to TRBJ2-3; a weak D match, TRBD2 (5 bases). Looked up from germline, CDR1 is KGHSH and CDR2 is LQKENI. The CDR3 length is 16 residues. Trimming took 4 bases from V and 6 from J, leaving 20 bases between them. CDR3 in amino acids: CASSRNPGSRRDTQYF. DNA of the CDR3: TGTGCCAGCTCACGGAACCCGGGATCCCGACGGGATACGCAGTATTTT.

The CDR3 DNA reads TGTGCCAGCAGGGCTATAGCGGGAGGAGGGGAGACCCAGTACTTC. Amino acid sequence: CASRAIAGGGETQYF. The chain employs TRBV6-1 and TRBJ2-5; 10 nucleotides match TRBD2. The V gene end was trimmed by 6 bases and the J gene end by 5 bases; junction bases not matched to a gene: 9. Germline CDR1 and CDR2: MNHNS and SASEGT. The CDR3 spans 15 residues.